This T cell receptor beta chain was identified in a study of CD8+CD57+ T cells in acquired aplastic anemia. Overall study findings and caveats: Controls did not differ significantly from patients in CD8+ Simpson's diversity. Comparison of patients with controls identified about 27 shared CD8+ CDR3 sequences.

The authors sequenced patients whose flow cytometry had shown CD8+CD57+ cell expansion. Patient blood was sampled before any therapy had been received. The template for TCR beta VDJ and CDR3 sequence profiling was genomic DNA. TCRdb re-analysed the reads in MiXCR, keeping a single row per CDR3 protein. The sample shows 400,000 to 600,000 distinct CDR3 sequences, around 30% of them seen only once. In its sample, this clonotype was seen many times. Its antigen is not known. What was sequenced was sorted CD4+, CD8+, or CD8+CD57+ T cells (not recorded which) from PBMCs. This TCR derives from a human donor with aplastic anemia.

The CDR3 region is CAISVGQGSYNEQFF. The DNA for the CDR3 is TGTGCCATCAGTGTGGGACAGGGTTCCTACAATGAGCAGTTCTTC. The chain joins TRBV10-3 to TRBJ2-1, with 9 nucleotides matching TRBD1. Germline V gene lookup returns CDR1 ENHRY and CDR2 SYGVKD. Germline trimming cut 4 bases from V and 1 base from J; bases unmatched to any gene: 2. CDR3 length equals 15 residues.